This TCR beta chain was captured in a study of cytomegalovirus exposure and HLA in healthy donors. Study outcomes and limitations: Earlier analysis yielded a pattern in which most TCR beta V segments were productive about 90% or about 30% of the time. The study put 150 to 200 TCR beta chains on its list as cytomegalovirus-associated.

The study ran its PCR with 60 Vbeta and 13 Jbeta primers. Data came from immunoSEQ multiplex PCR; TCRdb stores just in-frame clones and leaves some out. This repertoire shows 90,000 to 150,000 clones, roughly 80% found once; its top ten account for around 3.7%. Concerning this clone: The antigen is unknown.

The source is a woman between 35 and 50 years old in good health and CMV-seronegative. The sequenced sample consisted of PBMCs.

In DNA, the CDR3 is TGTGCCAGCAGCCGAGAAAAGACAGGGGGCGCCTACGAGCAGTACTTC. Translated, it gives CASSREKTGGAYEQYF. The V gene is TRBV27, the J gene TRBJ2-5; 10 bases align to TRBD1. TRBJ2-7 explains the end of the DNA better; the J call may be wrong. The germline V gene has CDR1 MNHEY and CDR2 SMNVEV (reference sequence). The CDR3 contains 16 residues.